The clone carrying this T cell receptor (beta chain) was detected many times. Its antigen is undetermined. Amplification of the TCR beta CDR3 regions used RNA transcripts (as template). An initial RT-PCR round employing HTBI primers preceded a second-round multiplex PCR. TCRdb ran MiXCR on the multiplex PCR reads and lists one entry per CDR3 protein. The sample shows 300,000 to 450,000 distinct CDR3 sequences, about 15% of them seen only once. The record originates from a study of Graves' ophthalmopathy and Graves' hyperthyroidism. This CDR3 contains 14 residues. The germline V and J ends were trimmed by 4 bases and 6 bases, with 16 bases remaining between them. Germline assignment: CDR1 MNHEY and CDR2 SVGEGT. Findings and caveats of the study: Most expanded clonotypes from thyroid (those above 0.001 frequency) were also found in blood.

Material for sequencing was peripheral blood. This sequence originates from an adult woman with stable Graves' hyperthyroidism. The chain is built from TRBV6-2 or TRBV6-3 and TRBJ2-7; D gene uncertain. The CDR3 is CASSSRFVVSEQYF. CDR3 sequence (DNA): TGTGCCAGCAGTTCCAGATTTGTTGTCTCCGAGCAGTACTTC.